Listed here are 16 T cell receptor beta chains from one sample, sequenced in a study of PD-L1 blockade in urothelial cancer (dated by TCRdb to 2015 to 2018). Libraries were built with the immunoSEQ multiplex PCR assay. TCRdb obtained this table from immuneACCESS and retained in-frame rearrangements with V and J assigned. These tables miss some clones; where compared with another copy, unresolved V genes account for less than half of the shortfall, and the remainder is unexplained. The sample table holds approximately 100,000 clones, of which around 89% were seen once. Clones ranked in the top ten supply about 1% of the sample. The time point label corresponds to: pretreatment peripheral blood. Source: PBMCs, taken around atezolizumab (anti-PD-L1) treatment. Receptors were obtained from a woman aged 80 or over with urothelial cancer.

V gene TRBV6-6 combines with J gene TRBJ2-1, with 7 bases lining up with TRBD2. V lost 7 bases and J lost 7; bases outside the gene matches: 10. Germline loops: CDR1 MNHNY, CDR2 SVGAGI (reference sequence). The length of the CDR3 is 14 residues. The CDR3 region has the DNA TGTGCCAGCATAAGCGGGGCCTCGGGGAATGAGCAGTTCTTC. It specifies CASISGASGNEQFF.

In DNA, the CDR3 is TGTGCCAGCAGCGTAGGGACAGGAAATCAGCCCCAGCATTTT. Protein product: CASSVGTGNQPQHF. V and J are TRBV9 and TRBJ1-5, with TRBD1 identical over 7 bases. The CDR3 extends over 14 amino acids. Germline-derived CDR1 and CDR2 are SGDLS and YYNGEE. With 0 bases clipped from V and 4 bases from J, the junction kept 1 base outside the gene matches.

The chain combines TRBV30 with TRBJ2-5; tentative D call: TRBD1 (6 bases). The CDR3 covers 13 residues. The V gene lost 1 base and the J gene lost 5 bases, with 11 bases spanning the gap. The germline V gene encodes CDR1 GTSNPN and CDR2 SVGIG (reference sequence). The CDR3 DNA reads TGTGCCTGGAGTGCTCAGGGGAAGGAGACCCAGTACTTC. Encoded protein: CAWSAQGKETQYF.

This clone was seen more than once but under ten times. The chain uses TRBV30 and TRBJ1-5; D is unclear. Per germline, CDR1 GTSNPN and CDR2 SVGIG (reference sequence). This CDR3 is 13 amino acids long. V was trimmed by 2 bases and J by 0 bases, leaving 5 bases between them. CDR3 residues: CAWSLFSNQPQHF. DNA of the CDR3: TGTGCCTGGAGTCTCTTTAGCAATCAGCCCCAGCATTTT.

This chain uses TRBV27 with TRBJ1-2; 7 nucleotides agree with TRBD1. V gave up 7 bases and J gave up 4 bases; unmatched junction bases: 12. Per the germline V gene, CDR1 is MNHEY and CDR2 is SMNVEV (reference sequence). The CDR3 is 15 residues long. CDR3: CASKVEGARGYGYTF. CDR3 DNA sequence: TGTGCCAGCAAGGTCGAGGGGGCGCGAGGCTATGGCTACACCTTC.

The CDR3 loop reads CASSRRGLEGNTGELFF. The CDR3 DNA is TGTGCCAGCAGCCGGCGGGGGCTGGAGGGAAACACCGGGGAGCTGTTTTTT. V is TRBV7-6 and J is TRBJ2-2; maybe TRBD2 (7 bases). V was clipped by 5 bases and J by 2 bases, with 18 bases between them. CDR3 length: 17 residues. Per the germline V gene, CDR1 is SGHVS and CDR2 is FNYEAQ.

The CDR3 DNA sequence: TGTGCCAGCAGGAGCGGACAGGGGACGACCGGCTACACCTTC. Its translation: CASRSGQGTTGYTF. The V call is TRBV6-4, the J call TRBJ1-2, with TRBD1 matching over 9 bases. The germline gives CDR1 MRHNA, CDR2 SNTAGT. The CDR3 sequence is 14 residues long. V was pared by 6 bases and J by 8 bases, with 10 bases of the junction left unmatched.

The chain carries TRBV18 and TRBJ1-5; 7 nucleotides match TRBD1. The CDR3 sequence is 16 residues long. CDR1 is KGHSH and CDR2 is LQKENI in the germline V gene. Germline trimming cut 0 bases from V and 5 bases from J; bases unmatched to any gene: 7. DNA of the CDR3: TGTGCCAGCTCACCACCGGGGACAGCCGACTATCAGCCCCAGCATTTT. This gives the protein CASSPPGTADYQPQHF.

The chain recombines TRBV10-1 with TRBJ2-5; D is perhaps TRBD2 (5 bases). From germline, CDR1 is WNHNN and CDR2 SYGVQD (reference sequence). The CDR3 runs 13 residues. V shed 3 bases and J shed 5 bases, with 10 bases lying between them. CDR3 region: CASSDGVRETQYF. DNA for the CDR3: TGCGCCAGCAGTGACGGGGTGCGCGAGACCCAGTACTTC.

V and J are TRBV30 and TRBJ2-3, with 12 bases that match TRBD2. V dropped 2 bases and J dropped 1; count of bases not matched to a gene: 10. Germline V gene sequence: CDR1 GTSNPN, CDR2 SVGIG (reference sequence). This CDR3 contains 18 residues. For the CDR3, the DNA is TGTGCCTGGAGTAGGCCTAGCGGGAGGGCCCTCGGCACAGATACGCAGTATTTT. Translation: CAWSRPSGRALGTDTQYF.

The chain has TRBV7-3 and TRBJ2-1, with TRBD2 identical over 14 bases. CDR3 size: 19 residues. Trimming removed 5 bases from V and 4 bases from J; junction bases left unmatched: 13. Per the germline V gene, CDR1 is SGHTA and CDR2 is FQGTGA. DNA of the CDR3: TGTGCCAGCAGCGCAAACTTAAGACTAGCGGGAGGGGAATACAATGAGCAGTTCTTC. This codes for CASSANLRLAGGEYNEQFF. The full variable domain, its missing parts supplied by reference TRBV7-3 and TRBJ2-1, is GAGVSQTPSNKVTEKGKYVELRCDPISGHTALYWYRQSLGQGPEFLIYFQGTGAADDSGLPNDRFFAVRPEGSVSTLKIQRTERGDSAVYLCASSANLRLAGGEYNEQFFGPGTRLTVL.

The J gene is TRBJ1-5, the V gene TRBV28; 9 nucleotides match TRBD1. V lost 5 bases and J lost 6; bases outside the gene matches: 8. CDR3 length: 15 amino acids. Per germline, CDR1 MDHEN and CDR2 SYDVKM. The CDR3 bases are TGTGCCAGCAGTCCACACAGGGGGCTTGGTCAGCCCCAGCATTTT. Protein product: CASSPHRGLGQPQHF.

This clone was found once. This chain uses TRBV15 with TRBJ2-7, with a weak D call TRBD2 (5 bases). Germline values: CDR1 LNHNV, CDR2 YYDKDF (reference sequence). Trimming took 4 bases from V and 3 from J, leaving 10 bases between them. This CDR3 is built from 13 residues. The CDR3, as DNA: TGTGCCACCAGCAAAACTAGGTACTACGAGCAGTACTTC. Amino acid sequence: CATSKTRYYEQYF.

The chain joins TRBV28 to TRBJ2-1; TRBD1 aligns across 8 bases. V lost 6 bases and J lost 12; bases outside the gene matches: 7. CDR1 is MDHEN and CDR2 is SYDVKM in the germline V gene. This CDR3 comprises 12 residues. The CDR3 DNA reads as TGTGCCAGCAGGAGTACAGGGGGTCGGCAGTTCTTC. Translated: CASRSTGGRQFF.

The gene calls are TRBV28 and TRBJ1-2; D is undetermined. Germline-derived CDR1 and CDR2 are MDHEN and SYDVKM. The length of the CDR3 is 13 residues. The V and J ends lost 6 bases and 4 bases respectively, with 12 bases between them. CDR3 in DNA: TGTGCCAGCAGCCAGAATTCTGGCTATGGCTACACCTTC. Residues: CASSQNSGYGYTF.

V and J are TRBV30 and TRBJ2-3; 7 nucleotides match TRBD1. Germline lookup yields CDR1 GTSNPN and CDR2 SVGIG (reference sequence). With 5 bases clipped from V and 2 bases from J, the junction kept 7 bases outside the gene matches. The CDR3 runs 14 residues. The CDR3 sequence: CAWVKQGPTDTQYF. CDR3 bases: TGTGCCTGGGTTAAACAGGGGCCCACAGATACGCAGTATTTT.